One sample yielded the 23 T cell receptor beta chains listed below, sequenced in a study of blood T cell repertoires in COVID-19. Sequencing was performed with immunoSEQ multiplex PCR; in TCRdb, only in-frame clones are kept and a portion is missing. This sample yields 200,000 to 250,000 clones, of which around nine tenths are seen a single time; 7.1% belongs to the top ten. Sequencing was done on a sample of peripheral blood. The source of these receptors is a woman in her seventies with active or convalescent COVID-19.

The chain is built from TRBV5-1 and TRBJ1-1, with 7 bases that match TRBD1. CDR3 length equals 13 residues. The V and J ends lost 6 bases and 1 base, in that order; junction bases with no gene match: 3. Per germline, CDR1 SGHRS and CDR2 YFSETQ. Here the CDR3 DNA reads TGCGCCAGCAACGAGGGGGCGAACACTGAAGCTTTCTTT. Protein product: CASNEGANTEAFF.

CDR3 DNA: TGTGCCAGCTCCTTATCTCAGGGGGGCAATCAGCCCCAGCATTTT. It yields the protein CASSLSQGGNQPQHF. V and J are TRBV7-2 and TRBJ1-5; 7 bases line up with TRBD1. CDR1 and CDR2 (germline): SGHTA, FQGNSA. V lost 8 bases to trimming and J lost 2 bases; unmatched junction nucleotides: 9. The CDR3 extends over 15 amino acids.

The rearrangement links TRBV6-2 or TRBV6-3 to TRBJ2-5, with D maybe TRBD2 (5 bases). Trimming shortened V by 5 bases and J by 5 bases, and 18 bases separated the two germline ends. The CDR3 contains 15 residues. Germline CDR1 and CDR2: MNHEY and SVGEGT. Here the CDR3 DNA reads TGTGCCAGCAGTAAAGTCCGAGGGCTTCGGGAGACCCAGTACTTC. It is translated as CASSKVRGLRETQYF.

The chain is built from TRBV4-1 and TRBJ1-5; a weak D match, TRBD1 (5 bases). Trimming took off 0 bases at V and 3 bases at J, with 9 bases between the two ends. Germline V gene data show CDR1 as MGHRA and CDR2 as YSYEKL. This CDR3 region has 15 residues. DNA of the CDR3: TGCGCCAGCAGCCAAGAGGCGGGGGACAATCAGCCCCAGCATTTT. It specifies CASSQEAGDNQPQHF.

This clone was detected only a few times. J is TRBJ2-2 and V is TRBV5-8, with D hard to call. This CDR3 spans 15 amino acids. CDR1 is SGHTS and CDR2 is YDEGEE in the germline V gene. The V gene lost 1 base and the J gene lost 4 bases, with 11 bases spanning the gap. The CDR3 DNA follows: TGTGCCAGCAGCTTGAACCTACCGGGCACCGGGGAGCTGTTTTTT. This codes for CASSLNLPGTGELFF.

The chain links TRBV2 to TRBJ2-2, with 12 bases aligning to TRBD1. V lost 3 bases, J lost 5 bases, and 13 bases stayed unmatched. Germline lookup yields CDR1 SNHLY and CDR2 FYNNEI. The CDR3 has 19 amino acids. The CDR3 protein is CASSDPGQGAVISTGELFF. The CDR3 region has the DNA TGTGCCAGCAGTGACCCGGGACAGGGGGCCGTTATCTCTACCGGGGAGCTGTTTTTT.

This chain uses TRBV6-1 with TRBJ2-3; TRBD2 is a possible D gene (6 bases). The CDR3 extends over 14 amino acids. Germline V lookup: CDR1 MNHNS, CDR2 SASEGT. Trimming pared 2 bases from V and 4 bases from J, leaving 10 bases between. For the CDR3, the DNA is TGTGCCAGCAGTGAACCCGGGAGCGCAGATACGCAGTATTTT. Its translation is CASSEPGSADTQYF.

The J gene is TRBJ1-1, the V gene TRBV19; D uncertain. Trimming removed 10 bases at V and 0 bases at J, with 18 bases between. Germline lookup yields CDR1 LNHDA and CDR2 SQIVND (reference sequence). This CDR3 comprises 15 residues. CDR3 sequence (DNA): TGTGCCACCCGCCAGGATTCCTCCATGAACACTGAAGCTTTCTTT. Protein sequence: CATRQDSSMNTEAFF.

The chain employs TRBV19 and TRBJ2-2; 9 nucleotides match TRBD1. The V segment lost 6 bases and the J segment 5 bases; nucleotides outside the gene matches: 1. Per germline, CDR1 LNHDA and CDR2 SQIVND (reference sequence). There are 13 residues in the CDR3. The CDR3 region is CASRGQGTGELFF. CDR3 nucleotides: TGTGCCAGTAGAGGACAGGGGACCGGGGAGCTGTTTTTT.

The genes are TRBV7-2 and TRBJ2-7, with D maybe TRBD2 (5 bases). The CDR3 runs to 15 residues. CDR1 and CDR2 (germline): SGHTA, FQGNSA. Trimming took off 0 bases at V and 7 bases at J, with 16 bases between the two ends. CDR3 coding DNA: TGTGCCAGCAGCTTAGCGCCCCACCCGGCGGGTGAGCAGTACTTC. It encodes CASSLAPHPAGEQYF.

The chain is built from TRBV5-1 and TRBJ2-1; perhaps TRBD1 as D (7 bases). Trimming cost V 0 bases and J 6 bases, with 13 bases left between them. Germline values: CDR1 SGHRS, CDR2 YFSETQ. CDR3 size: 15 residues. CDR3 protein: CASSLVEGAGNEQFF. CDR3 sequence (DNA): TGCGCCAGCAGCTTGGTGGAGGGGGCAGGCAATGAGCAGTTCTTC.

The gene calls are TRBV28 and TRBJ1-6; possibly TRBD1 for D (6 bases). Per the germline V gene, CDR1 is MDHEN and CDR2 is SYDVKM. The CDR3 contains 13 residues. V gave up 7 bases and J gave up 7 bases, with 11 bases separating them. The CDR3 DNA reads as TGTGCCAGCACCCTGACAGGCAATTCACCCCTCCACTTT. Translating gives CASTLTGNSPLHF.

This clone appeared a few times. The CDR3 bases are TGCGCCAGCAGCTTTCGGGGTGAAAAACTGTTTTTT. As protein: CASSFRGEKLFF. The chain joins TRBV5-1 to TRBJ1-4, with no clear D. This CDR3 spans 12 amino acids. The ends were cut back, 2 bases at V and 7 bases at J, with 6 bases in the middle. CDR1 is SGHRS, CDR2 YFSETQ, per germline.

The genes are TRBV19 and TRBJ1-1; D possibly corresponds to TRBD1 (5 bases). Germline values: CDR1 LNHDA, CDR2 SQIVND (reference sequence). The CDR3 length is 17 residues. Trimming stripped 3 bases from V and 0 bases from J, with 17 bases between. CDR3 residues: CASSIMAGGRLNTEAFF. CDR3 nucleotides: TGTGCCAGTAGTATTATGGCGGGGGGACGGCTGAACACTGAAGCTTTCTTT. The full variable domain, completed using reference TRBV19 and TRBJ1-1, is DGGITQSPKYLFRKEGQNVTLSCEQNLNHDAMYWYRQDPGQGLRLIYYSQIVNDFQKGDIAEGYSVSREKKESFPLTVTSAQKNPTAFYLCASSIMAGGRLNTEAFFGQGTRLTVV.

This clone was detected only a few times. The chain uses TRBV9 and TRBJ2-3; 7 nucleotides agree with TRBD2. This CDR3 region has 17 residues. CDR1 and CDR2 from the germline V gene are SGDLS and YYNGEE. J was trimmed by 3 bases and V by 0 bases; bases with no gene match: 10. CDR3 in amino acids: CASSVEGAGLQTDTQYF. The CDR3 DNA sequence: TGTGCCAGCAGCGTAGAAGGAGCGGGGCTACAAACAGATACGCAGTATTTT.

A few counts support this clone. The chain joins TRBV6-5 to TRBJ1-1; perhaps TRBD1 as D (6 bases). Trimming removed 6 bases at V and 6 bases at J, with 17 bases between. This CDR3 is built from 14 residues. Germline-derived CDR1 and CDR2 are MNHEY and SVGAGI. CDR3 region: CASSPNRVPPEAFF. CDR3 DNA: TGTGCCAGCAGCCCAAACAGGGTACCCCCTGAAGCTTTCTTT.

The V gene is TRBV18, the J gene TRBJ2-5; 10 nucleotides match TRBD1. This CDR3 region has 17 residues. CDR1 and CDR2 from the germline V gene are KGHSH and LQKENI. The V segment lost 4 bases and the J segment 5 bases; nucleotides outside the gene matches: 13. The CDR3 nucleotides read TGTGCCAGCTCACTTACAGGACCGGGACAGGGGACGGAGACCCAGTACTTC. This translates into CASSLTGPGQGTETQYF.

The chain uses TRBV19 and TRBJ2-3; perhaps TRBD2 as D (5 bases). Deletions cut 2 bases from V and 5 bases from J, with 11 bases between. Germline CDR1 is LNHDA and CDR2 is SQIVND (reference sequence). This CDR3 is built from 14 residues. CDR3 residues: CASSILLAGDTQYF. CDR3 nucleotide sequence: TGTGCCAGTAGTATACTTTTGGCGGGAGATACGCAGTATTTT.

The chain uses TRBV5-1 and TRBJ2-3; 7 bases map to TRBD2. Germline V gene data show CDR1 as SGHRS and CDR2 as YFSETQ. This CDR3 comprises 16 residues. J gave up 1 base and V 3 bases, and 8 bases lay outside the gene matches. CDR3 in DNA: TGCGCCAGCAGCTCTCTAGCGGCCTCGGGCACAGATACGCAGTATTTT. It codes for CASSSLAASGTDTQYF.

The V call is TRBV18, the J call TRBJ2-7; 8 nucleotides agree with TRBD1. The trim removed 2 bases at V and 0 bases at J, leaving 6 bases unmatched. This CDR3 contains 16 residues. Per the germline V gene, CDR1 is KGHSH and CDR2 is LQKENI. The CDR3 DNA is TGTGCCAGCTCACCAGGCGGGACAGGATTCTCCTACGAGCAGTACTTC. This sequence encodes CASSPGGTGFSYEQYF.

The CDR3 DNA reads TGTGCCAGTACCCCTGGGAGGGGAGGTCAGCCCCAGCATTTT. As protein: CASTPGRGGQPQHF. J is TRBJ1-5 and V is TRBV19, with D possibly being TRBD1 (5 bases). The CDR3 sequence is 14 residues long. Germline lookup yields CDR1 LNHDA and CDR2 SQIVND (reference sequence). V lost 7 bases, J lost 6 bases, and 16 bases lay in between.

The gene calls are TRBV19 and TRBJ1-1; D is unclear. The germline V gene has CDR1 LNHDA and CDR2 SQIVND (reference sequence). This CDR3 region has 10 residues. V lost 7 bases and J 8 bases, leaving 8 bases between the germline ends. The CDR3 reads CASNPREAFF. DNA for the CDR3: TGTGCCAGTAACCCGAGGGAAGCTTTCTTT.

The chain employs TRBV14 and TRBJ2-3; D not certain. The V gene lost 4 bases and the J gene lost 6 bases, with 8 bases spanning the gap. The CDR3 runs 12 residues. Germline lookup yields CDR1 SGHDN and CDR2 FVKESK. The CDR3 region is CASSPSLDTQYF. The CDR3 nucleotides read TGTGCCAGCAGCCCGAGTTTGGATACGCAGTATTTT.